These 17 T cell receptor beta chains came from one sample sequenced in a study of blood T cell repertoires in COVID-19. Measured with immunoSEQ multiplex PCR; TCRdb has only the in-frame clones, and not every one. Here the sample spans about 160,000 clones, over 75% being singletons. Sample: PBMCs or T cells enriched from blood (not recorded which). These receptors all stem from a woman aged 45 to 65 who had recovered from COVID-19.

The chain recombines TRBV9 with TRBJ2-3; TRBD2 is a possible D gene (6 bases). Trimming stripped 6 bases from V and 5 bases from J, with 13 bases between. The CDR3 consists of 13 residues. The germline gives CDR1 SGDLS, CDR2 YYNGEE. The CDR3 DNA follows: TGTGCCAGCACTACGGGGGATATAGATACGCAGTATTTT. Its translation is CASTTGDIDTQYF. Together with reference TRBV9 and TRBJ2-3, the CDR3 gives the full variable domain: DSGVTQTPKHLITATGQRVTLRCSPRSGDLSVYWYQQSLDQGLQFLIQYYNGEERAKGNILERFSAQQFPDLHSELNLSSLELGDSALYFCASTTGDIDTQYFGPGTRLTVL.

The chain carries TRBV19 and TRBJ2-1; 13 bases line up with TRBD2. Germline loops: CDR1 LNHDA, CDR2 SQIVND (reference sequence). Losses at the gene ends were 5 bases for V and 6 bases for J; bases not matched to a gene: 4. The CDR3 is 15 residues long. The CDR3 loop is CASSPGLAGFNEQFF. CDR3 DNA sequence: TGTGCCAGTAGTCCGGGACTAGCGGGGTTCAATGAGCAGTTCTTC.

J is TRBJ2-2 and V is TRBV11-2; no firm D call. V gave up 4 bases and J gave up 4 bases, with 4 bases separating them. The CDR3 extends over 12 amino acids. Germline V lookup: CDR1 SGHAT, CDR2 FQNNGV. The CDR3 nucleotides read TGTGCCAGCAGCTCGGTCACCGGGGAGCTGTTTTTT. Protein product: CASSSVTGELFF.

The V call is TRBV2, the J call TRBJ1-2; D possibly corresponds to TRBD1 (5 bases). CDR1 and CDR2 (germline): SNHLY, FYNNEI. V lost 5 bases to trimming and J lost 7 bases, with 14 bases between them. CDR3 length equals 13 residues. CDR3 region: CASSFGGRGGYTF. CDR3 DNA: TGTGCCAGCAGTTTCGGGGGAAGGGGTGGCTACACCTTC.

The V and J genes are TRBV19 and TRBJ2-5; D is unclear. This CDR3 has 15 amino acids. Trimming pared 1 base from V and 4 bases from J, leaving 13 bases between. Germline-derived CDR1 and CDR2 are LNHDA and SQIVND (reference sequence). Here the CDR3 DNA reads TGTGCCAGTAGTATAGGTCTCCAGCGTGGAGAGACCCAGTACTTC. This encodes CASSIGLQRGETQYF.

As concerns this clone: This specimen includes other DNA sequences encoding the same CDR3. The V and J genes are TRBV3-1 (or the pseudogene TRBV3-2) and TRBJ2-7; 11 bases line up with TRBD2. This CDR3 region has 15 residues. The V gene end was trimmed by 4 bases and the J gene end by 0 bases; junction bases not matched to a gene: 2. Looked up from germline, CDR1 is LGHDT and CDR2 is YNNKEL (reference sequence). The CDR3 reads CASSLTSGGSYEQYF. The DNA for the CDR3 is TGTGCCAGCAGCCTTACTAGCGGGGGCTCCTACGAGCAGTACTTC.

About this clone itself: Its ends do not fully match the called genes, so a read error is possible. The CDR3 DNA sequence: TGCGCCAGCAGCTCGGACAGGGGGGGGAACCCCAGGAAGCAGGACTTC. Translated: CASSSDRGGNPRKQDF. The genes are TRBV5-1 and TRBJ2-7, with 10 bases lining up with TRBD1. The V gene's germline CDR1 is SGHRS and CDR2 YFSETQ. This CDR3 is 16 amino acids long.

In its sample, this clone was seen a few times. The same CDR3 also results from other DNA sequences found in this sample. The V call is TRBV19, the J call TRBJ1-1, with D possibly matching TRBD1 (6 bases). Germline CDR1 and CDR2: LNHDA and SQIVND (reference sequence). The V end was cut by 6 bases, the J end by 0 bases, with 11 bases between. The length of the CDR3 is 14 residues. The CDR3 DNA reads TGTGCCAGTAGCCCCCAGGGGTTGAACACTGAAGCTTTCTTT. Residues: CASSPQGLNTEAFF.

The chain recombines TRBV25-1 with TRBJ1-1; 7 bases match TRBD1. The J segment lost 5 bases and the V segment lost 4 bases, leaving 7 bases of the junction unmatched. The CDR3 runs 14 residues. Per the germline V gene, CDR1 is MGHDK and CDR2 is SYGVNS. CDR3 nucleotides: TGTGCCAGCAGTGGGCTGACAGGGACTACTGAAGCTTTCTTT. Amino acids: CASSGLTGTTEAFF. Using reference TRBV25-1 and TRBJ1-1 for the parts outside the CDR3, the full variable domain is EADIYQTPRYLVIGTGKKITLECSQTMGHDKMYWYQQDPGMELHLIHYSYGVNSTEKGDLSSESTVSRIRTEHFPLTLESARPSHTSQYLCASSGLTGTTEAFFGQGTRLTVV.

V usage is TRBV7-2 and J usage is TRBJ1-2; D is unresolved. The CDR3 has 13 residues. V lost 3 bases to trimming and J lost 0 bases, with 5 bases between them. Germline assignment: CDR1 SGHTA and CDR2 FQGNSA. For the CDR3, the DNA is TGTGCCAGCAGCTTCGGGACTAACTATGGCTACACCTTC. It encodes CASSFGTNYGYTF.

A single count supports this clone. This CDR3 reads CASSWGQGADGYTF. CDR3 in DNA: TGTGCCAGCAGCTGGGGACAGGGGGCCGATGGCTACACCTTC. The chain employs TRBV5-6 and TRBJ1-2; 12 nucleotides agree with TRBD1. The CDR3 totals 14 residues. J was trimmed by 6 bases and V by 3 bases; bases with no gene match: 3. From germline, CDR1 is SGHDT and CDR2 YYEEEE.

This sequence joins TRBV7-2 and TRBJ1-2; D is possibly TRBD1 (5 bases). Per the germline V gene, CDR1 is SGHTA and CDR2 is FQGNSA. Trimming removed 4 bases at V and 2 bases at J, with 17 bases between. The CDR3 is 16 amino acids. The CDR3 bases are TGTGCCAGCAGCTCGTCAGGGAGGTTCGAAAACTATGGCTACACCTTC. Amino acids: CASSSSGRFENYGYTF.

The rearrangement uses TRBV2 and TRBJ2-1; D is possibly TRBD2 (5 bases). V gave up 4 bases and J gave up 1 base, with 11 bases separating them. The CDR3 has 15 amino acids. Germline CDR1 reads SNHLY; CDR2 reads FYNNEI. CDR3 coding DNA: TGTGCCAGCAGTGGCCTAGGGAGTTCCTACAATGAGCAGTTCTTC. Its translation: CASSGLGSSYNEQFF.

The chain links TRBV5-4 to TRBJ1-1; D is ambiguous. CDR3 size: 12 residues. Germline V gene data show CDR1 as SGHNT and CDR2 as YYREEE (reference sequence). V was trimmed by 4 bases and J by 6 bases, leaving 10 bases between them. The CDR3 coding sequence is TGTGCCAGCAGCGATGCGGCTGCTGAAGCTTTCTTT. Translating it yields CASSDAAAEAFF. The entire variable domain, with the rest obtained from reference TRBV5-4 and TRBJ1-1, is as follows: ETGVTQSPTHLIKTRGQQVTLRCSSQSGHNTVSWYQQALGQGPQFIFQYYREEENGRGNFPPRFSGLQFPNYSSELNVNALELDDSALYLCASSDAAAEAFFGQGTRLTVV.

V usage is TRBV19 and J usage is TRBJ1-1; D not certain. V lost 8 bases and J lost 1, with 11 bases in between. CDR1 LNHDA and CDR2 SQIVND come from the germline V gene (reference sequence). This CDR3 comprises 13 residues. The CDR3, as DNA: TGTGCCAGTGCCCCCCTTAGGAACACTGAAGCTTTCTTT. This codes for CASAPLRNTEAFF.

The chain recombines TRBV29-1 with TRBJ1-2, with D possibly matching TRBD1 (5 bases). Deletions cut 3 bases from V and 0 bases from J, with 8 bases between. Germline V lookup: CDR1 SQVTM, CDR2 ANQGSEA. This CDR3 is 13 amino acids long. The CDR3 loop reads CSVDAGTNYGYTF. As DNA, the CDR3 is TGCAGCGTTGACGCAGGGACTAACTATGGCTACACCTTC.

The chain has TRBV6-5 and TRBJ1-1; 7 bases map to TRBD1. Per germline, CDR1 MNHEY and CDR2 SVGAGI. This CDR3 has 15 amino acids. The V and J ends lost 5 bases and 0 bases, in that order; junction bases with no gene match: 6. The CDR3: CASSPYGTVNTEAFF. The CDR3 bases are TGTGCCAGCAGTCCCTACGGGACAGTGAACACTGAAGCTTTCTTT.